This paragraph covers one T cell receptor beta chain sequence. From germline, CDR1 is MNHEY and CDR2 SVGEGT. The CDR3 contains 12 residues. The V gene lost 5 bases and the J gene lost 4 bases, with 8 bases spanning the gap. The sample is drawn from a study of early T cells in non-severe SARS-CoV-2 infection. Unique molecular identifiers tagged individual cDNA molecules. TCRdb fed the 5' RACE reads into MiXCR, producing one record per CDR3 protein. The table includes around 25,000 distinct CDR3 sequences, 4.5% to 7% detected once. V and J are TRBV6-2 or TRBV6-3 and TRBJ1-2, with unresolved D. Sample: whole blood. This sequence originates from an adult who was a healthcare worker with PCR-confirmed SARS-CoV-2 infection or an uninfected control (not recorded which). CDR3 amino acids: CASSRSGYGYTF. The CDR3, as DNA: TGTGCCAGCAGTAGGTCGGGCTATGGCTACACCTTC.